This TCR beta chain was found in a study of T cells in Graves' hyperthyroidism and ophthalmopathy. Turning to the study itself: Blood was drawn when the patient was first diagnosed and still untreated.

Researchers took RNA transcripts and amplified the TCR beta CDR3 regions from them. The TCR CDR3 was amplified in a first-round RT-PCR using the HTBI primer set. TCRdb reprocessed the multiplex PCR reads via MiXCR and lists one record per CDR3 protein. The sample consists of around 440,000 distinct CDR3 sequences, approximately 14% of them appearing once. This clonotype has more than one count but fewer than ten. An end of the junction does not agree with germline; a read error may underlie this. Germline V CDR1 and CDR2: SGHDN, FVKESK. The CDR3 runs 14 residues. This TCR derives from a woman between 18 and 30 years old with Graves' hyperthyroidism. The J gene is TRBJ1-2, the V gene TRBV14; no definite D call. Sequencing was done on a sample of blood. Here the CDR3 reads CANSQWASLYGYTF. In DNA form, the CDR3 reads TGTGCCAACAGCCAGTGGGCCAGTCTCTATGGCTACACCTTC.